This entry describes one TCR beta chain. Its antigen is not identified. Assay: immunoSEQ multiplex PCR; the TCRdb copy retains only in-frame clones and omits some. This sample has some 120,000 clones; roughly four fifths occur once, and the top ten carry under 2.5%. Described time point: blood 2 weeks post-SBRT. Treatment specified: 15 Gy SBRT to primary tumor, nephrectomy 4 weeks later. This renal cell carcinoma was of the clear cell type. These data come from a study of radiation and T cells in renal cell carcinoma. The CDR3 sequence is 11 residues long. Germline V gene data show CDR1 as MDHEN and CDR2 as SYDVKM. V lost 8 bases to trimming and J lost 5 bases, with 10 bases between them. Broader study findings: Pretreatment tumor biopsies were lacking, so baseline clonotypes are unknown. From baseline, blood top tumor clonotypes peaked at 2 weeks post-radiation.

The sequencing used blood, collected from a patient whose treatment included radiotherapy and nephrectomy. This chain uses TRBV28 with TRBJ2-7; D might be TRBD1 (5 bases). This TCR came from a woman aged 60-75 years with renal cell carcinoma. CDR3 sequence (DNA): TGTGCCAGCCCCAAAGGGGACGAGCAGTACTTC. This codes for CASPKGDEQYF.